This entry lists 11 T cell receptor beta chains sequenced from one sample in a study of cytotoxic CD8 clonotypes in ibrutinib-treated CLL. Method: immunoSEQ multiplex PCR; TCRdb's copy keeps in-frame clones and lacks some. Counted here are around 40,000 clones, roughly 72% occurring once; the ten biggest clones make up about 9.5%. The input for sequencing was PBMCs, taken at disease progression, from a patient treated with ibrutinib. The origin of the receptors is a human donor with chronic lymphocytic leukemia.

This sequence joins TRBV2 and TRBJ1-1; D not certain. Germline V gene sequence: CDR1 SNHLY, CDR2 FYNNEI. The V and J ends lost 5 bases and 3 bases respectively, with 13 bases between them. The CDR3 contains 14 residues. The CDR3 loop reads CASSQGRTDTEAFF. The CDR3 nucleotides read TGTGCCAGCAGTCAAGGCCGTACGGACACTGAAGCTTTCTTT.

The V call is TRBV7-3, the J call TRBJ2-5; 8 positions match TRBD1. V shed 2 bases and J 4 bases; nucleotides not matched to a gene: 3. CDR3 size: 14 residues. CDR1 and CDR2 from the germline V gene are SGHTA and FQGTGA. CDR3 protein: CASSLQGAGETQYF. DNA for the CDR3: TGTGCCAGCAGCTTACAGGGGGCGGGAGAGACCCAGTACTTC.

Comment on this clone: A junction end diverges from the germline sequence, so it may reflect a read error. The gene calls are TRBV7-9 and TRBJ2-3; the D gene is possibly TRBD1 (6 bases). Germline values: CDR1 SEHNR, CDR2 FQNEAQ (reference sequence). This CDR3 spans 11 amino acids. The CDR3 region has the DNA TGTGCCAGCAGCCGGACAGACACGCAGTATTTT. It specifies CASSRTDTQYF.

This rearrangement joins TRBV19 to TRBJ2-1; D ambiguous. The CDR3 consists of 15 residues. CDR1 LNHDA and CDR2 SQIVND come from the germline V gene (reference sequence). V lost 1 base, J lost 0 bases, and 7 bases lay in between. The CDR3 loop is CASSIGHSSYNEQFF. The CDR3 bases are TGTGCCAGTAGTATAGGGCACAGCTCCTACAATGAGCAGTTCTTC.

The rearrangement uses TRBV4-1 and TRBJ2-1; TRBD2 matches at 12 bases. The CDR3 covers 15 residues. Germline CDR1 and CDR2: MGHRA and YSYEKL. The V and J ends lost 4 bases and 8 bases, in that order; junction bases with no gene match: 6. The CDR3 loop reads CASSRLAGAGDEQFF. CDR3 sequence (DNA): TGCGCCAGCAGCCGACTAGCGGGGGCAGGGGATGAGCAGTTCTTC.

CDR3 protein: CASSFYVRPNGYTF. CDR3 nucleotides: TGTGCCAGCAGTTTTTATGTCCGGCCAAATGGCTACACCTTC. V is TRBV28 and J is TRBJ1-2; D is uncertain. The CDR3 totals 14 residues. The V gene's germline CDR1 is MDHEN and CDR2 SYDVKM. The ends were cut back, 3 bases at V and 6 bases at J, with 14 bases in the middle.

This clone was detected a few times. The V call is TRBV18, the J call TRBJ2-3; D unclear. Germline-derived CDR1 and CDR2 are KGHSH and LQKENI. The CDR3 extends over 13 amino acids. V was clipped by 4 bases and J by 2 bases, with 7 bases between them. The CDR3 sequence is CASSRTITDTQYF. The CDR3 bases are TGTGCCAGCTCACGCACAATCACAGATACGCAGTATTTT. Looking up the rest from reference TRBV18 and TRBJ2-3 gives the full variable domain: NAGVMQNPRHLVRRRGQEARLRCSPMKGHSHVYWYRQLPEEGLKFMVYLQKENIIDESGMPKERFSAEFPKEGPSILRIQQVVRGDSAAYFCASSRTITDTQYFGPGTRLTVL.

The chain employs TRBV11-2 and TRBJ1-1, with a possible D match to TRBD1 (5 bases). Between the trimmed V and J ends, which lost 5 bases and 1 base, there was a span of 11 bases. The CDR3 is 14 residues long. From germline, CDR1 is SGHAT and CDR2 FQNNGV. The CDR3 sequence is CASSLGRGNTEAFF. The CDR3 DNA follows: TGTGCCAGCAGCCTCGGGAGGGGGAACACTGAAGCTTTCTTT. Looking up the rest from reference TRBV11-2 and TRBJ1-1 gives the full variable domain: EAGVAQSPRYKIIEKRQSVAFWCNPISGHATLYWYQQILGQGPKLLIQFQNNGVVDDSQLPKDRFSAERLKGVDSTLKIQPAKLEDSAVYLCASSLGRGNTEAFFGQGTRLTVV.

The chain combines TRBV6-5 with TRBJ2-1; D is perhaps TRBD1 (6 bases). This CDR3 is 14 amino acids long. The ends were cut back, 5 bases at V and 7 bases at J, with 15 bases in the middle. CDR1 is MNHEY, CDR2 SVGAGI, per germline. In nucleotides, the CDR3 is TGTGCCAGCAGTACACAGGGATTGGCGAATGAGCAGTTCTTC. This codes for CASSTQGLANEQFF.

The J gene is TRBJ1-6, the V gene TRBV6-1; D gene uncertain. The CDR3 is made up of 14 amino acids. Deletions cut 6 bases from V and 7 bases from J, with 13 bases between. Germline V CDR1 and CDR2: MNHNS, SASEGT. CDR3 sequence reads: CASRAAPENSPLHF. The CDR3 DNA reads as TGTGCCAGCAGGGCAGCGCCGGAGAATTCACCCCTCCACTTT.

This chain links TRBV6-6 with TRBJ2-3, with D possibly TRBD1 on 5 matching bases. There are 12 residues in the CDR3. Germline assignment: CDR1 MNHNY and CDR2 SVGAGI (reference sequence). V was clipped by 10 bases and J by 6 bases, with 14 bases between them. For the CDR3, the DNA is TGTGCCACCAAAAGGGGATCGGATACGCAGTATTTT. It translates to CATKRGSDTQYF.